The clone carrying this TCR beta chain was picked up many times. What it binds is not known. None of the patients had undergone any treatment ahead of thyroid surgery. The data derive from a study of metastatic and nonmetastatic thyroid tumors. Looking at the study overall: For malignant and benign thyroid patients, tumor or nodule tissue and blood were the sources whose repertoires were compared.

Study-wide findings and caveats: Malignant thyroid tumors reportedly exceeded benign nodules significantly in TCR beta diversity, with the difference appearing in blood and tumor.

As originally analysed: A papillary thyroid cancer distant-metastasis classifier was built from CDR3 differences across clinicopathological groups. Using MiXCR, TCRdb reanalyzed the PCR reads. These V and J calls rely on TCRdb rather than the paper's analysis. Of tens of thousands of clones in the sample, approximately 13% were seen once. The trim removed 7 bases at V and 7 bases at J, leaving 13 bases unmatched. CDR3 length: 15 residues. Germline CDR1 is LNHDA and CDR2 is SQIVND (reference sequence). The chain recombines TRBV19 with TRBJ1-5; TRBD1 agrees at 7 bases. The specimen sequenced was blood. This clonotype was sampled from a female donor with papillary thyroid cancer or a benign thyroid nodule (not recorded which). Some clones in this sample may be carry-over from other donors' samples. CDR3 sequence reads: CASKSEGATRQPQHF. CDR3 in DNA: TGTGCCAGTAAATCTGAGGGGGCTACTCGGCAGCCCCAGCATTTT.